A single sample gave rise to the 2 T cell receptor beta chains below, sequenced in a study of T cell responses to AZD1222 COVID-19 vaccine. Only in-frame clones appear in the TCRdb table, and some are missing; sequencing was by immunoSEQ multiplex PCR. The table shows 90,000 to 150,000 clones, with less than 90% occurring only once. The sequences come from peripheral blood, collected on day 0 of AZD1222 vaccination. The receptors were gathered from an adult in good health.

The chain employs TRBV19 and TRBJ2-1, with 9 bases aligning to TRBD2. CDR3 length equals 16 residues. V was clipped by 1 base and J by 5 bases; unmatched bases: 6. Germline loops: CDR1 LNHDA, CDR2 SQIVND (reference sequence). CDR3 nucleotide sequence: TGTGCCAGTAGTATAGCCCAGCGGGAGGTTAACAATGAGCAGTTCTTC. This gives the protein CASSIAQREVNNEQFF.

The chain recombines TRBV14 with TRBJ2-2; no clear D gene. The CDR3 contains 14 residues. Germline-derived CDR1 and CDR2 are SGHDN and FVKESK. Trimming removed 3 bases at V and 5 bases at J, with 10 bases between. The CDR3 DNA reads as TGTGCCAGCAGCCAGTATTTGAGGACCGGGGAGCTGTTTTTT. Encoded protein: CASSQYLRTGELFF.